Sequencing of this T cell receptor beta chain was carried out in a study of blood T cell repertoires in COVID-19. As for the study in general: Donors in the United States, Italy and Spain gave samples during acute or convalescent COVID-19. T cells, B-cell-depleted T cells, or PBMCs supplied cDNA or gDNA.

The cohort comprised adults aged roughly 18 to 95 years residing in under 30 US areas. Resolution of symptoms, clearance, or two negative PCRs was present in recovered Cohort 3 donors. There are a few counts of this clone. Profiled with immunoSEQ multiplex PCR; TCRdb holds only in-frame clones, not every one. This table has about 380,000 clones, 80% to 90% appearing once. Sample: PBMCs or T cells enriched from blood (not recorded which). The sequence came from a man between 25 and 39 years old who had recovered from COVID-19.

CDR3 sequence: CASSPYHGGKYEQFF. In nucleotides, the CDR3 is TGTGCCAGCAGCCCGTATCACGGGGGGAAATATGAGCAGTTCTTC. The chain combines TRBV7-2 with TRBJ2-1; TRBD2 aligns across 7 bases. The length of the CDR3 is 15 residues. Germline CDR1 and CDR2: SGHTA and FQGNSA. Losses at the gene ends were 5 bases for V and 8 bases for J; bases not matched to a gene: 12.